A selection of T cell receptor beta chains follows, all from one sample in a study of cytomegalovirus exposure and HLA in healthy donors. Only in-frame clones appear in the TCRdb table, and some are missing; sequencing was by immunoSEQ multiplex PCR. The sample's table shows around 100,000 clones. The sample comprised PBMCs. The receptors stem from a man over 45 in good health and CMV-seronegative. The CDR3 runs from the conserved cysteine through the conserved F or W. A D gene is named only where the DNA matches it firmly.

j_call cdr3_length v_call d_call cdr3_nt cdr3_aa
TRBJ1-3 15 TRBV7-2 . TGTGCCAGCAGCTTTCAGACGGGAGGAGGAAACACCATATATTTT CASSFQTGGGNTIYF
TRBJ1-1 11 TRBV20-1 TRBD1 TGCAGTGCGGTGGACAGGGTTGAAGCTTTCTTT CSAVDRVEAFF
TRBJ2-1 13 TRBV9 . TGTGCCAGCACCTCCGGCTCCTACAATGAGCAGTTCTTC CASTSGSYNEQFF
TRBJ2-7 14 TRBV15 . TGTGCCACCAGCAGAGAACGGGGGAACTACGAGCAGTACTTC CATSRERGNYEQYF
TRBJ2-2 16 TRBV7-2 TRBD2 TGTGCCAGCAGCCTTAACGCGGGAGAGCACACCGGGGAGCTGTTTTTT CASSLNAGEHTGELFF
TRBJ2-2 18 TRBV5-1 TRBD2 TGCGCCAGCAGCCAGGGACTAGCGGGCCGTCCGAACACCGGGGAGCTGTTTTTT CASSQGLAGRPNTGELFF
TRBJ1-1 17 TRBV5-1 TRBD1 TGCGCCAGCAGGATCGGGACAGGGGGCCTGTTCAACACTGAAGCTTTCTTT CASRIGTGGLFNTEAFF
TRBJ1-2 15 TRBV5-4 TRBD1 TGTGCCAGCAGCCTACCGGGACAGGGGAGACGGGGCTACACCTTC CASSLPGQGRRGYTF
TRBJ2-7 18 TRBV4-1 TRBD1 TGCGCCAGCAGCCAAGGGGGCTGGGGGACAGGGGGATCCTACGAGCAGTACTTC CASSQGGWGTGGSYEQYF
TRBJ2-5 14 TRBV6-1 . TGTGCCAGCAGTTCCCCGGGGATTGGGGAGACCCAGTACTTC CASSSPGIGETQYF
TRBJ2-6 20 TRBV18 . TGTGCCAGCTCACCATCGGTAGCTACTTGGGGCATCTCTGGGGCCAACGTCCTGACTTTC CASSPSVATWGISGANVLTF
TRBJ1-5 14 TRBV30 . TGTGCCTGGAGTCACCCACAGGGTGATCAGCCCCAGCATTTT CAWSHPQGDQPQHF
TRBJ1-2 14 TRBV2 TRBD1 TGTGCCAGCACCCTGGACAGGGGCTTGGCCGGCTACACCTTC CASTLDRGLAGYTF
TRBJ2-7 13 TRBV5-1 . TGCGCCAGCAGCAGGACAGAAGCCTACGAGCAGTACTTC CASSRTEAYEQYF
TRBJ1-6 15 TRBV7-2 . TGTGCCAGCACCCCCGCGGGGGCGAAAGGTTCACCCCTCCACTTT CASTPAGAKGSPLHF
TRBJ1-5 15 TRBV7-2 . TGTGCCAGCAGCATGAGGTCCGATAGCAATCAGCCCCAGCATTTT CASSMRSDSNQPQHF
TRBJ1-2 15 TRBV6-5 . TGTGCCAGCAGTTACTCGACGGGAACTTTCTATGGCTACACCTTC CASSYSTGTFYGYTF
TRBJ2-2 16 TRBV12-2 . TGTGCAAGCCCCCGGTGGGCCTTTACGAACACCGGGGAGCTGTTTTTT CASPRWAFTNTGELFF
TRBJ2-7 16 TRBV15 . TGTGCCACCAGCAGAGATGACAGCTGGACCGGGCACGAGCAGTACTTC CATSRDDSWTGHEQYF
TRBJ2-1 16 TRBV4-1 . TGCGCCAGCAGCCAAGATTTTGCGGGCTCCTACAATGAGCAGTTCTTC CASSQDFAGSYNEQFF
TRBJ1-5 15 TRBV30 . TGTGCCTGGAGCCGAACGGGCAGCGGCGGACAGCCCCAGCATTTT CAWSRTGSGGQPQHF
TRBJ1-1 13 TRBV9 . TGTGCCAGCAGGCAGGTCACGAACACTGAAGCTTTCTTT CASRQVTNTEAFF
TRBJ1-3 14 TRBV30 . TGTGCCTGGGGCCGTTCCATCTCTGGAAACACCATATATTTT CAWGRSISGNTIYF
TRBJ2-1 14 TRBV7-2 TRBD2 TGTGCCAGCAGCCGACTAGCGGGAGGGGGAGAGCAGTTCTTC CASSRLAGGGEQFF
TRBJ2-7 13 TRBV10-3 . TGTGCCATCCACAACGGAGGGACCTACGAGCAGTACTTC CAIHNGGTYEQYF
TRBJ1-5 17 TRBV7-2 TRBD1 TGTGCCAGCAGCTGGATTACCGGGACAGGGAAGGAGCAGCCCCAGCATTTT CASSWITGTGKEQPQHF
TRBJ2-7 13 TRBV5-4 TRBD1 TGTGCCAGCAGCTCCCAGGGGGCTGATGAGCAGTACTTC CASSSQGADEQYF